Listed below are T cell receptor beta chains from one sample, sequenced in a study of beta chain features in type 1 diabetes. Clones were sequenced by immunoSEQ multiplex PCR, and TCRdb holds only the in-frame ones, with some missing. The sample records around 350,000 clones, roughly 12% being singletons. Sample: naive CD4+ T cells from blood. Receptors originate from a man younger than 35 in good health. Each CDR3 is given with its conserved first and last residue. Each record gives: V gene, D gene, clone size, J gene, CDR3 DNA, CDR3 protein. A D gene is named only where the DNA matches it firmly. The size of a clone is reported for some rows only, either as once, few or many, or as a class for expanded clones.

>TRBV28|.|few|TRBJ1-3
TGTGCCAGCAGTTCGGATAGCGCGTGGAACACCATATATTTT
CASSSDSAWNTIYF
>TRBV18|.|.|TRBJ1-1
TGTGCCAGCTCACCCCGGGGAGGGCTTATCCTGAACACTGAAGCTTTCTTT
CASSPRGGLILNTEAFF
>TRBV7-9|.|few|TRBJ2-1
TGTGCCAGCAGCTTAATGGAGCTGAAGAAAGGCAATGAGCAGTTCTTC
CASSLMELKKGNEQFF
>TRBV4-3|.|.|TRBJ2-1
TGCGCCAGCAGCCAAGATGTTGACACAGGGTACAATGAGCAGTTCTTC
CASSQDVDTGYNEQFF
>TRBV29-1|.|few|TRBJ1-2
TGCAGCGTGAACCCCCGCCTCCGGGAATATGGCTACACCTTC
CSVNPRLREYGYTF
>TRBV19|TRBD1|few|TRBJ2-1
TGTGCCACCACGGACAGGGTGGCCCGCAATGAGCAGTTCTTC
CATTDRVARNEQFF
>TRBV9|TRBD1|.|TRBJ1-1
TGTGCCAGCAGCGTAGTTTTGGACAGGGCAACAGGCGGTGATGAAGCTTTCTTT
CASSVVLDRATGGDEAFF
>TRBV28|.|few|TRBJ2-5
TGTGCCAGCAGTTCCGGACAGAACCAAGAGACCCAGTACTTC
CASSSGQNQETQYF
>TRBV30|TRBD1|.|TRBJ1-5
TGTGCCTGGGGACAGGACAGTAGTCAGCCCCAGCATTTT
CAWGQDSSQPQHF
>TRBV28|TRBD1|.|TRBJ2-3
TGTGCCAGCACACGAGGGACAGGAACAGATACGCAGTATTTT
CASTRGTGTDTQYF
>TRBV5-1|TRBD2|.|TRBJ2-7
TGCGCCAGCAGCGGGGGACTAGCGGGGACCTACGAGCAGTACTTC
CASSGGLAGTYEQYF
>TRBV9|.|few|TRBJ2-7
TGTGCCAGCAGCGTAGGACTGGGTGTCTACGAGCAGTACTTC
CASSVGLGVYEQYF
>TRBV5-1|.|.|TRBJ2-7
TGCGCCAGCAGCCCCAGGGACTCCTACGAGCAGTACTTC
CASSPRDSYEQYF
>TRBV5-4|.|few|TRBJ2-1
TGTGCCAGCAGCTTGACAGCCTACAATGAGCAGTTCTTC
CASSLTAYNEQFF
>TRBV7-2|TRBD2|few|TRBJ2-2
TGTGCCAGCAGCTTAATAGCGGGCACCGGGGAGCTGTTTTTT
CASSLIAGTGELFF
>TRBV30|.|few|TRBJ1-1
TGTGCCTGGGGAGACTTGGACACTGAAGCTTTCTTT
CAWGDLDTEAFF
>TRBV28|.|.|TRBJ1-2
TGTGCCAGCAGTCCAGGGGCCAAAGGCTACACCTTC
CASSPGAKGYTF
>TRBV2|.|few|TRBJ2-2
TGTGCCAGCAGCGAAAGCTATTTCGGGGAGCTGTTTTTT
CASSESYFGELFF
>TRBV4-2|.|few|TRBJ2-3
TGTGCCAGCAGCCAGGAGCGGACAGATACGCAGTATTTT
CASSQERTDTQYF
>TRBV5-4|.|few|TRBJ1-1
TGTGCCAGCAGCTCGGACACCACTGAAGCTTTCTTT
CASSSDTTEAFF
>TRBV4-1|TRBD2|.|TRBJ2-1
TGCGCCAGCAGACAAGGGACTAGCGGGGCTTACAATGAGCAGTTCTTC
CASRQGTSGAYNEQFF
>TRBV6-6|.|few|TRBJ1-1
TGTGCCAGCAGTTATGACTACACTGAAGCTTTCTTT
CASSYDYTEAFF
>TRBV30|.|.|TRBJ1-3
TGTGCCTGGAGTGTGGCATTTGCTAACACCATATATTTT
CAWSVAFANTIYF
>TRBV18|.|.|TRBJ1-1
TGTGCCAGCTCAGGAGGTGTGAACACTGAAGCTTTCTTT
CASSGGVNTEAFF
>TRBV30|TRBD2|.|TRBJ2-1
TGTGCCTGGGGGGGGGTAGACAATGAGCAGTTCTTC
CAWGGVDNEQFF
>TRBV30|TRBD1|.|TRBJ1-4
TGTGCCTGGATTACCCAGGGGGCAAGTGGTGAAAAACTGTTTTTT
CAWITQGASGEKLFF
>TRBV28|.|.|TRBJ1-3
TGTGCCAGCAGTCCACTCCCCCGGTACAGCTCTGGAAACACCATATATTTT
CASSPLPRYSSGNTIYF
>TRBV7-9|.|few|TRBJ1-3
TGTGCCAGCAGCCGAGGGTCGGTCTCTGGAAACACCATATATTTT
CASSRGSVSGNTIYF
>TRBV29-1|.|.|TRBJ1-1
TGCAGCGTTGCGGACAGGAACACTGAAGCTTTCTTT
CSVADRNTEAFF
>TRBV7-3|.|.|TRBJ1-5
TGTGCCAGCAGCTTAAGGGGCGGCAATCAGCCCCAGCATTTT
CASSLRGGNQPQHF
>TRBV12-5|TRBD1|.|TRBJ2-7
TGTGCTAGTGGTTTGGTACTAGGGACAGCCTCCTACGAGCAGTACTTC
CASGLVLGTASYEQYF
>TRBV28|.|.|TRBJ2-5
TGTGCCAGCAGCCCCGGTGGAGCACTGCAAGAGACCCAGTACTTC
CASSPGGALQETQYF
>TRBV29-1|TRBD1|.|TRBJ1-2
TGCAGCGTTGATGCCAGGGGGCGTTATGGCTACACCTTC
CSVDARGRYGYTF
>TRBV5-1|.|.|TRBJ2-1
TGCGCCAGCAGCTTGGTAGGGGAAGCATCCTACAATGAGCAGTTCTTC
CASSLVGEASYNEQFF
>TRBV5-1|.|few|TRBJ2-1
TGCGCCAGCAGCTTGGCCGCCAGCGTAGAGCAGTTCTTC
CASSLAASVEQFF
>TRBV27|.|few|TRBJ2-7
TGTGCCAGCAGTTTAGCGGGCCTCTACGAGCAGTACTTC
CASSLAGLYEQYF
>TRBV5-1|TRBD2|.|TRBJ2-7
TGCGCCAGCCATCCATCAGCGGGGGGACCCTACGAGCAGTACTTC
CASHPSAGGPYEQYF
>TRBV7-9|TRBD1|few|TRBJ2-1
TGTGCCAGCAGCTCTAGGGGGCGACAAAATGAGCAGTTCTTC
CASSSRGRQNEQFF
>TRBV7-2|TRBD1|.|TRBJ2-2
TGTGCCAGCCAGGGGGCCTACACCGGGGAGCTGTTTTTT
CASQGAYTGELFF
>TRBV28|TRBD2|few|TRBJ2-3
TGTGCCAGCAGCCGGAGCGGGGGGGGCACAGATACGCAGTATTTT
CASSRSGGGTDTQYF
>TRBV27|.|.|TRBJ2-7
TGTGCCAGCCGAGATGCCGGGAGCCTTCGGGGCGAGCAGTACTTC
CASRDAGSLRGEQYF
>TRBV5-1|.|few|TRBJ2-2
TGCGCCAGCAGTCCCTCGGGGGACACCGGGGAGCTGTTTTTT
CASSPSGDTGELFF
>TRBV7-2|.|few|TRBJ1-2
TGTGCCAGCAGCTTAGGTCTTAACTATGGCTACACCTTC
CASSLGLNYGYTF
>TRBV7-2|.|few|TRBJ2-3
TGTGCCAGCAGCTTAGTAGCGGACGCAAGCACAGATACGCAGTATTTT
CASSLVADASTDTQYF
>TRBV7-2|TRBD1|.|TRBJ2-7
TGTGCCAGCAGCCGGGGACAGCTCTCCTACGAGCAGTACTTC
CASSRGQLSYEQYF
>TRBV6-5|TRBD1|once|TRBJ1-1
TGTGCCAGCAGTCCCGGACAGGGAGCTGGCGCTTTCTTT
CASSPGQGAGAFF
>TRBV18|.|few|TRBJ1-1
TGTGCCAGCTCCAGGGATATGAACACTGAAGCTTTCTTT
CASSRDMNTEAFF
>TRBV11-3|.|few|TRBJ2-2
TGTGCCAGCAGCTTTGGGCAGGCCGGGGAGCTGTTTTTT
CASSFGQAGELFF
>TRBV5-6|TRBD1|few|TRBJ2-2
TGTGCCAGCAGCAGATACAGGGGGCCCGGGGAGCTGTTTTTT
CASSRYRGPGELFF
>TRBV4-1|TRBD1|.|TRBJ2-7
TGCGCCAGCAGCCAAGATTCCAGGGGGCAGGACGAGCAGTACTTC
CASSQDSRGQDEQYF
>TRBV5-6|.|.|TRBJ1-1
TGTGCCAGCAGCTTGGCCTGGGGGCGGGGGAGCCCTGAAGCTTTCTTT
CASSLAWGRGSPEAFF
>TRBV18|.|.|TRBJ1-4
TGTGCCAGCTCACCCGCTCGGGAAAAACTGTTTTTT
CASSPAREKLFF
>TRBV28|.|few|TRBJ1-6
TGTGCCAGCAAACAGGATCCAAATTCACCCCTCCACTTT
CASKQDPNSPLHF